This T cell receptor beta chain was obtained from a study of CXCR3-negative and CXCR3-positive naive CD8 T cells. Overall study findings and caveats: Naive subsets had comparable surface CD5, so TRB CDR3 properties gauged TCR strength. Similar TRBV-TRBJ usage characterized naive CXCR3-negative and CXCR3-positive cells; memory cells differed. The TRB CDR3s that CXCR3-positive naive cells carried were more hydrophobic than those of CXCR3-negative naive cells. Cryopreservation partially lowered CXCR3 expression, so most assays used fresh PBMCs.

All TRB cDNA libraries came from 5' RACE performed with UMI labels. Using the 5' RACE reads, TCRdb records one entry per CDR3 protein without DNA. The table lists 75,000 to 100,000 distinct CDR3 sequences, with 0.7% to 1% in the top ten. Per germline, CDR1 SQVTM and CDR2 ANQGSEA. The CDR3 covers 11 residues. A note on this clonotype: As yet, its antigen is unknown.

This receptor was taken from a human donor in good health. Some clones in this sample may be carry-over from other donors' samples. Sequences were obtained from naive CXCR3+ CD8+ T cells from blood. Regarding subset: CD45RO-CCR7+CD27+CD95- naive CD8+ T cells expressing CXCR3 (TNR3+). The chain recombines TRBV29-1 with TRBJ2-1. The CDR3 sequence is CSVDANNEQFF.